Sequencing of this TCR beta chain was carried out in a study of T cell responses to AZD1222 COVID-19 vaccine. Germline CDR1 and CDR2: DFQATT and SNEGSKA (reference sequence). The length of the CDR3 is 15 residues. Unmatched junction bases numbered 7, after V lost 3 bases and J lost 3 bases. Note on this clone: Antigen: not known.

Study observations and caveats: The reported proportion of spike-specific TCRs targeting unmutated variant regions was nearly half. At study baseline, merely several AZD1222 recipients were seropositive. Spike-wide vaccine-associated CD4 TCRs dominated at 160-218 and 743-854. Most donors were white British and more were female, and clonal diversity was possibly underestimated.

Assay: immunoSEQ multiplex PCR; the TCRdb copy retains only in-frame clones and omits some. The sample yields 35,000 to 45,000 clones, over 70% seen once. Sequenced material: peripheral blood, taken on day 0 of AZD1222 vaccination. The TCR sequence derives from an adult in good health. V usage is TRBV20-1 and J usage is TRBJ1-3; 8 bases align to TRBD1. The CDR3 here is CSASGDRFGGNTIYF. The CDR3 DNA reads TGCAGTGCTAGTGGGGACAGGTTTGGTGGAAACACCATATATTTT.